Each of the 25 T cell receptor beta chains below was sequenced from the same sample in a study of vaccination effects on CD4 cells after COVID-19. Data came from immunoSEQ multiplex PCR; TCRdb stores just in-frame clones and leaves some out. In the table there are 71,000 or so clones, approximately 72% of which are singletons. Prior to sequencing, the ViraFEST assay stimulated PBMC with viral peptide pools, which expanded the antigen-specific CD4+ T cells. Researchers isolated CD4+ T cells once approximately eleven days of culture had elapsed. Absence of prior SARS-CoV-2 infection characterized the vaccine recipients, who showed negative nucleocapsid antibodies. These receptors have no known antigen. The sample consisted of CD4+ T cells from PBMCs cultured with HCoV-OC43 spike peptides, taken before COVID-19 vaccination. Subset reported: HCoV-OC43 spike overlapping peptide pool stimulation. These receptors originate from a human donor who received a COVID-19 vaccine.

V and J are TRBV9 and TRBJ2-2; TRBD1 might be the D (6 bases). Trimming left V 4 bases short and J 1 base short, with 14 bases between. This CDR3 is 16 amino acids long. CDR1 SGDLS and CDR2 YYNGEE come from the germline V gene. This chain's CDR3 is CASSPGGHMNTGELFF. CDR3 sequence (DNA): TGTGCCAGCAGCCCTGGGGGACATATGAACACCGGGGAGCTGTTTTTT.

This sequence joins TRBV27 and TRBJ1-5, with a tentative D call TRBD1 (5 bases). Germline lookup yields CDR1 MNHEY and CDR2 SMNVEV (reference sequence). The CDR3 runs 12 residues. V was trimmed by 5 bases and J by 6 bases, leaving 8 bases between them. The CDR3 spells CASSPTGQPQHF. CDR3 bases: TGTGCCAGCAGTCCTACAGGTCAGCCCCAGCATTTT.

This clone was recorded once. The chain is built from TRBV2 and TRBJ1-3; 8 positions agree with TRBD1. The CDR3 totals 15 residues. Germline CDR1 reads SNHLY; CDR2 reads FYNNEI. The ends lost 6 bases at V and 0 bases at J; junction bases unmatched: 4. CDR3 sequence reads: CASRQGENSGNTIYF. In DNA, the CDR3 is TGTGCCAGCAGACAGGGGGAGAACTCTGGAAACACCATATATTTT.

This clone has just a few counts. This chain uses TRBV18 with TRBJ1-1; D is undetermined. This CDR3 contains 13 residues. V was shortened by 4 bases and J by 4 bases, with 10 bases between the two germline ends. Germline V gene data show CDR1 as KGHSH and CDR2 as LQKENI. The CDR3 nucleotides are TGTGCCAGCTCACAGGGATCCGGCACTGAAGCTTTCTTT. It is translated as CASSQGSGTEAFF.

The chain combines TRBV5-1 with TRBJ1-4, with D possibly matching TRBD1 (5 bases). Trimming pared 5 bases from V and 0 bases from J, leaving 8 bases between. CDR3 size: 14 residues. CDR1 SGHRS and CDR2 YFSETQ come from the germline V gene. This CDR3 is CASRRGSTNEKLFF. For the CDR3, the DNA is TGCGCCAGCAGGAGGGGATCAACTAATGAAAAACTGTTTTTT.

The chain uses TRBV7-5 and TRBJ2-6; the DNA was not used to check the table's D call, TRBD2. TRBV7-5 is labeled a pseudogene. This CDR3 is 18 amino acids long. The CDR3 sequence: CARSDPGSPFSGANVLTF. Written as DNA, the CDR3 is TGTGCCAGAAGCGACCCCGGGAGTCCATTCTCTGGGGCCAACGTCCTGACTTTC.

This chain links TRBV10-2 with TRBJ2-2; D is undetermined. Germline assignment: CDR1 WSHSY and CDR2 SAAADI. The CDR3 covers 16 residues. V was clipped by 3 bases and J by 6 bases, with 17 bases between them. For the CDR3, the DNA is TGCGCCAGCAGTGAAAGTAGCCGGGCGACATCCGGGGAGCTGTTTTTT. Its translation is CASSESSRATSGELFF.

This clone was seen more than once but under ten times. A read error may account for a junction end that differs from germline. V usage is TRBV5-8 and J usage is TRBJ1-4; D unclear. CDR3 length: 10 residues. CDR1 and CDR2 (germline): SGHTS, YDEGEE. The CDR3 here is CASSWKDGPF. DNA of the CDR3: TGTGCCAGCAGCTGGAAAGATGGGCCTTTT. The full variable domain, completed using reference TRBV5-8 and TRBJ1-4, is EAGVTQSPTHLIKTRGQQATLRCSPISGHTSVYWYQQALGLGLQFLLWYDEGEERNRGNFPPRFSGRQFPNYSSELNVNALELEDSALYLCASSWKDGPFGSGTQLSVL.

The chain links TRBV5-1 to TRBJ2-4; possibly TRBD2 for D (7 bases). This CDR3 contains 14 residues. V was clipped by 2 bases and J by 5 bases, with 11 bases between them. Germline values: CDR1 SGHRS, CDR2 YFSETQ. DNA of the CDR3: TGCGCCAGCAGCTTAGGCGGGGGCCAAAACATTCAGTACTTC. This translates into CASSLGGGQNIQYF. Complete variable domain (other parts from reference TRBV5-1 and TRBJ2-4): KAGVTQTPRYLIKTRGQQVTLSCSPISGHRSVSWYQQTPGQGLQFLFEYFSETQRNKGNFPGRFSGRQFSNSRSEMNVSTLELGDSALYLCASSLGGGQNIQYFGAGTRLSVL.

The chain carries TRBV7-2 and TRBJ1-2; D remains ambiguous. Germline V gives CDR1 SGHTA, CDR2 FQGNSA. V shed 3 bases and J shed 2 bases, with 4 bases lying between them. The CDR3 runs 12 residues. The CDR3 nucleotides read TGTGCCAGCAGCTTGATCAACTATGGCTACACCTTC. Translated: CASSLINYGYTF.

This clone was seen only once. This chain links TRBV3-1 (or the pseudogene TRBV3-2) with TRBJ2-1; 7 positions match TRBD2. The CDR3 is 17 amino acids. V shed 4 bases and J 0 bases; nucleotides not matched to a gene: 9. Germline lookup yields CDR1 LGHDT and CDR2 YNNKEL (reference sequence). CDR3 nucleotides: TGTGCCAGCAGCCGAAAACCGGGGGGAAGCTCCTACAATGAGCAGTTCTTC. It translates to CASSRKPGGSSYNEQFF.

This clone showed up just once. The V and J genes are TRBV24-1 and TRBJ2-1; TRBD1 might be the D (6 bases). Trimming pared 3 bases from V and 8 bases from J, leaving 7 bases between. The CDR3 covers 12 residues. From germline, CDR1 is KGHDR and CDR2 SFDVKD. DNA for the CDR3: TGTGCCACCAGTGATGCAGGGGATGAGCAGTTCTTC. Translating gives CATSDAGDEQFF.

The rearrangement links TRBV29-1 to TRBJ2-2, with D possibly being TRBD1 (6 bases). Germline CDR1 SQVTM, CDR2 ANQGSEA. V was pared by 7 bases and J by 4 bases, with 16 bases between. The CDR3 extends over 14 amino acids. This CDR3 is CSALDSRGTGELFF. CDR3 coding DNA: TGCAGCGCCCTTGATAGCAGGGGCACCGGGGAGCTGTTTTTT.

The chain employs TRBV18 and TRBJ1-4, with TRBD1 identical over 8 bases. Trimming at V came to 5 bases and at J to 5 bases, leaving 4 bases not matched to a gene. This CDR3 contains 14 residues. The germline CDR1 and CDR2 sequences are KGHSH and LQKENI. The CDR3 is CASSYGTGNEKLFF. CDR3 nucleotides: TGTGCCAGCTCATATGGGACAGGAAATGAAAAACTGTTTTTT.

CDR3 coding DNA: TGTGCCTGGAGTGTAGCCAGGGGGCTCCAAGAGACCCAGTACTTC. Protein product: CAWSVARGLQETQYF. This chain connects TRBV30 to TRBJ2-5; TRBD1 matches 8 bases. The CDR3 has 15 residues. V lost 0 bases to trimming and J lost 1 base; unmatched junction nucleotides: 4. The germline gives CDR1 GTSNPN, CDR2 SVGIG (reference sequence).

The CDR3 is CASSLGGTETQYF. The CDR3 DNA sequence: TGTGCCAGCAGTTTAGGGGGGACTGAGACCCAGTACTTC. The chain uses TRBV12-3 or TRBV12-4 and TRBJ2-5; D perhaps matches TRBD2 (6 bases). V was pared by 1 base and J by 5 bases, with 8 bases between. This CDR3 is built from 13 residues.

This sequence joins TRBV10-3 and TRBJ1-2; no clear D. CDR1 and CDR2 from the germline V gene are ENHRY and SYGVKD. Trimming removed 0 bases from V and 6 bases from J, with 8 bases in between. This CDR3 spans 13 amino acids. CDR3 DNA: TGTGCCATCAGTGAGTCGTTGGAGGATGGCTACACCTTC. It is translated as CAISESLEDGYTF.

The V call is TRBV10-2, the J call TRBJ1-1; D is uncertain. V was clipped by 7 bases and J by 7 bases, with 10 bases between them. The V gene's germline CDR1 is WSHSY and CDR2 SAAADI. The CDR3 contains 11 residues. This CDR3 is CASKNGVEAFF. CDR3 nucleotides: TGCGCCAGCAAGAATGGGGTTGAAGCTTTCTTT.

In its sample, this clone was seen once. The V gene is TRBV3-1 (or the pseudogene TRBV3-2), the J gene TRBJ1-1, with TRBD1 matching over 11 bases. After removal of 2 bases from V and 3 bases from J, the junction contained 26 bases not matched to a gene. CDR3 length equals 23 residues. The germline CDR1 and CDR2 sequences are LGHDT and YNNKEL (reference sequence). The CDR3 loop is CASSQTLGAKLDRGPCWDTEAFF. Here the CDR3 DNA reads TGTGCCAGCAGCCAAACGCTGGGGGCTAAATTGGACAGGGGGCCATGTTGGGACACTGAAGCTTTCTTT.

The chain combines TRBV29-1 with TRBJ2-3; 10 bases line up with TRBD2. The trim removed 7 bases at V and 4 bases at J, leaving 14 bases unmatched. The CDR3 consists of 16 residues. The germline gives CDR1 SQVTM, CDR2 ANQGSEA. In DNA, the CDR3 is TGCAGCGCCCGGGCTAGCGGGGGCCAGCCTTCAGATACGCAGTATTTT. It codes for CSARASGGQPSDTQYF.

The chain combines TRBV4-1 with TRBJ2-3; perhaps D is TRBD1 or TRBD2 (6 bases each). Trimming cost V 6 bases and J 0 bases, with 16 bases left between them. The CDR3 is 16 amino acids. Germline V gene sequence: CDR1 MGHRA, CDR2 YSYEKL. The CDR3 DNA follows: TGCGCCAGCAGACAACCAAGGGGGACTAGCACAGATACGCAGTATTTT. It translates to CASRQPRGTSTDTQYF.

This clone was detected once. The chain uses TRBV27 and TRBJ2-5; 9 bases line up with TRBD2. The CDR3 is 15 residues long. Trimming cost V 5 bases and J 4 bases; bases outside gene matches: 8. Germline CDR1 is MNHEY and CDR2 is SMNVEV (reference sequence). CDR3 in DNA: TGTGCCAGCAGTCTCATAGCGGGGGTAGGAGAGACCCAGTACTTC. Translating gives CASSLIAGVGETQYF.

J is TRBJ2-5 and V is TRBV14, with 12 bases that match TRBD2. CDR3 length: 20 amino acids. Losses at the gene ends were 1 base for V and 5 bases for J; bases not matched to a gene: 17. CDR1 SGHDN and CDR2 FVKESK come from the germline V gene. The CDR3 spells CASSQGVGDLAGGSSETQYF. The CDR3 coding sequence is TGTGCCAGCAGCCAAGGAGTAGGCGATCTAGCGGGGGGGTCGTCGGAGACCCAGTACTTC. The full variable domain, in which reference TRBV14 and TRBJ2-5 provide the parts outside the CDR3, is EAGVTQFPSHSVIEKGQTVTLRCDPISGHDNLYWYRRVMGKEIKFLLHFVKESKQDESGMPNNRFLAERTGGTYSTLKVQPAELEDSGVYFCASSQGVGDLAGGSSETQYFGPGTRLLVL.

The V and J genes are TRBV18 and TRBJ2-5; 9 bases align to TRBD2. Germline CDR1 reads KGHSH; CDR2 reads LQKENI. The CDR3 is made up of 15 amino acids. V shed 8 bases and J 4 bases; nucleotides not matched to a gene: 11. CDR3 nucleotide sequence: TGTGCCAGCCCCATTCAGGCGGGGGGGCGAGAGACCCAGTACTTC. Its protein is CASPIQAGGRETQYF.

This sequence joins TRBV6-2 or TRBV6-3 and TRBJ2-5, with 9 bases that match TRBD2. This CDR3 is built from 14 residues. Unmatched junction bases numbered 1, after V lost 2 bases and J lost 3 bases. The V gene's germline CDR1 is MNHEY and CDR2 SVGEGT. The CDR3 nucleotides read TGTGCCAGCAGTTACGGACTAGCGAAAGAGACCCAGTACTTC. Its translation is CASSYGLAKETQYF.